One and the same sample provided the 3 T cell receptor beta chains below, sequenced in a study of tissue T cells after allogeneic stem cell transplantation. Profiling relied on immunoSEQ multiplex PCR, and the TCRdb table lists in-frame clones only, not all of them. Counted here are about 3,100 clones, over 70% occurring once; the ten biggest clones make up 20% to 25%. Enrolled prospectively were adult allogeneic hematopoietic cell transplant recipients whose graft-versus-host disease was steroid-refractory. Sequenced here: small intestine tissue, sampled at autopsy. The receptors shown here come from a male patient at least 60 years old with steroid-refractory graft-versus-host disease after an allogeneic stem cell transplant. Some T cells here may be from the graft donor.

The J gene is TRBJ1-6, the V gene TRBV5-1; D uncertain. Between the trimmed V and J ends, which lost 0 bases and 10 bases, there was a span of 11 bases. The germline V gene encodes CDR1 SGHRS and CDR2 YFSETQ. The CDR3 consists of 14 residues. Here the CDR3 DNA reads TGCGCCAGCAGCTTGGCGGGGTTGGAATCACCCCTCCACTTT. Protein product: CASSLAGLESPLHF.

This clone has a handful of counts. V is TRBV5-1 and J is TRBJ1-1; TRBD1 aligns across 7 bases. Germline CDR1 and CDR2: SGHRS and YFSETQ. After removal of 6 bases from V and 0 bases from J, the junction contained 5 bases not matched to a gene. The CDR3 consists of 14 residues. The CDR3 region has the DNA TGCGCCAGCAATGAGGGGGCCATGAACACTGAAGCTTTCTTT. Translated, it gives CASNEGAMNTEAFF.

The V call is TRBV5-4, the J call TRBJ2-2, with D possibly matching TRBD1 (5 bases). Germline values: CDR1 SGHNT, CDR2 YYREEE (reference sequence). The V and J ends lost 4 bases and 3 bases respectively, with 10 bases between them. The CDR3 is 14 amino acids. The CDR3 sequence: CASSLTTDTGELFF. CDR3 sequence (DNA): TGTGCCAGCAGCCTAACGACAGACACCGGGGAGCTGTTTTTT.